This is a list of T cell receptor beta chains from one sample in a study of CD8 T cells in Susac syndrome. TCRdb re-called the immunoSEQ multiplex PCR reads with MiXCR, one entry per CDR3 protein. The table shows about 170,000 distinct CDR3 sequences, with around 96% occurring only once. Sequencing was carried out using CD4+ T cells from PBMCs. These TCRs come from a human donor with Susac syndrome. CDR3s include the opening cysteine and the closing phenylalanine or tryptophan. Each record gives: clone size, V gene, D gene, J gene, CDR3 DNA, CDR3 protein. D genes are given only for firm matches. Rows give clone size only sometimes, using once, few, many, or a class for an expanded clone.

clone size: -; V gene: TRBV20-1; D gene: TRBD1; J gene: TRBJ1-1; CDR3 DNA: TGCAGTGCCGGGACAGGGCGGGCTGAAGCTTTCTTT; CDR3 protein: CSAGTGRAEAFF
clone size: once; V gene: TRBV2; D gene: -; J gene: TRBJ2-5; CDR3 DNA: TGTGCCAGCAGTGAACGAGGTCCCGAGACCCAGTACTTC; CDR3 protein: CASSERGPETQYF
clone size: -; V gene: TRBV7-2; D gene: -; J gene: TRBJ2-5; CDR3 DNA: TGTGCCAGCAGCGTACAGGGACGGCGGGAGACCCAGTACTTC; CDR3 protein: CASSVQGRRETQYF
clone size: once; V gene: TRBV30; D gene: TRBD1; J gene: TRBJ2-5; CDR3 DNA: TGTGCCTGGAGTGTACCGGCAGGACAGGGAGAGACCCAGTACTTC; CDR3 protein: CAWSVPAGQGETQYF
clone size: -; V gene: TRBV7-2; D gene: -; J gene: TRBJ2-5; CDR3 DNA: TGTGCCAGCAGCTTAGACGAATTTAGGGGGAGAGGAGAGACCCAGTACTTC; CDR3 protein: CASSLDEFRGRGETQYF
clone size: -; V gene: TRBV24-1; D gene: TRBD1; J gene: TRBJ1-5; CDR3 DNA: TGTGCCACCAATCAGGGGGGCAATCAGCCCCAGCATTTT; CDR3 protein: CATNQGGNQPQHF
clone size: -; V gene: TRBV6-5; D gene: TRBD1; J gene: TRBJ1-1; CDR3 DNA: TGTGCCAGCAGTACCCGGACAGGTAACACTGAAGCTTTCTTT; CDR3 protein: CASSTRTGNTEAFF
clone size: -; V gene: TRBV4-2; D gene: -; J gene: TRBJ1-1; CDR3 DNA: TGTGCCAGCAGCCAAGAGTGGCAGGGAGCTTTCTTT; CDR3 protein: CASSQEWQGAFF
clone size: -; V gene: TRBV7-9; D gene: -; J gene: TRBJ2-1; CDR3 DNA: TGTGCCAGCAGCTTAGCGAGAACAGGACTACCAAACAATGAGCAGTTCTTC; CDR3 protein: CASSLARTGLPNNEQFF
clone size: once; V gene: TRBV6-2/TRBV6-3; D gene: TRBD1; J gene: TRBJ1-5; CDR3 DNA: TGTGCCACCGGGACAGGTCTTAATCAGCCCCAGCATTTT; CDR3 protein: CATGTGLNQPQHF
clone size: -; V gene: TRBV7-8; D gene: -; J gene: TRBJ2-5; CDR3 DNA: TGTGCCAGCAGCCCCCGCCGCCGGGGTCGAGAGACCCAGTACTTC; CDR3 protein: CASSPRRRGRETQYF
clone size: once; V gene: TRBV7-2; D gene: TRBD1; J gene: TRBJ1-6; CDR3 DNA: TGTGCCAGCAGCTTAGAGGGGACAGGGTTCGGCTCACCCCTCCACTTT; CDR3 protein: CASSLEGTGFGSPLHF
clone size: -; V gene: TRBV10-3; D gene: -; J gene: TRBJ2-5; CDR3 DNA: TGTGCCATCAGGGACGGGTACCAAGAGACCCAGTACTTC; CDR3 protein: CAIRDGYQETQYF
clone size: -; V gene: TRBV6-2/TRBV6-3; D gene: TRBD1; J gene: TRBJ1-1; CDR3 DNA: TGTGCCAGCAGCAAACAGGGGTTCACTGAAGCTTTCTTT; CDR3 protein: CASSKQGFTEAFF
clone size: -; V gene: TRBV6-5; D gene: TRBD2; J gene: TRBJ2-7; CDR3 DNA: TGTGCCAGCAGCTTAGCGGGAGGCCACTACGAGCAGTACTTC; CDR3 protein: CASSLAGGHYEQYF
clone size: -; V gene: TRBV3-1; D gene: TRBD2; J gene: TRBJ2-2; CDR3 DNA: TGTGCCAGCAGCCCGGGACTAGCGGGACCGAACACCGGGGAGCTGTTTTTT; CDR3 protein: CASSPGLAGPNTGELFF
clone size: few; V gene: TRBV15; D gene: -; J gene: TRBJ2-6; CDR3 DNA: TGTGCCACCAGCAGAGAGGGCCCCAGCTCTGGGGCCAACGTCCTGACTTTC; CDR3 protein: CATSREGPSSGANVLTF
clone size: once; V gene: TRBV3-1; D gene: -; J gene: TRBJ2-4; CDR3 DNA: TGTGCCAGCAGCCCTACGAGGGTGGCCAAAAACATTCAGTACTTC; CDR3 protein: CASSPTRVAKNIQYF
clone size: -; V gene: TRBV20-1; D gene: TRBD2; J gene: TRBJ2-3; CDR3 DNA: TGCAGTGCTGGATTAGCGGGAGCGGATACGCAGTATTTT; CDR3 protein: CSAGLAGADTQYF
clone size: -; V gene: TRBV5-4; D gene: -; J gene: TRBJ2-1; CDR3 DNA: TGTGCCAGCATTAGTAGTTCATCATCCAATGAGCAGTTCTTC; CDR3 protein: CASISSSSSNEQFF
clone size: -; V gene: TRBV12-3/TRBV12-4; D gene: -; J gene: TRBJ2-4; CDR3 DNA: TGTGCCAGCAGTACAGGCACCAAAAACATTCAGTACTTC; CDR3 protein: CASSTGTKNIQYF
clone size: -; V gene: TRBV4-3; D gene: -; J gene: TRBJ1-1; CDR3 DNA: TGCGCCAGCAGCCAAGATTCGGGGACAAAGAACACTGAAGCTTTCTTT; CDR3 protein: CASSQDSGTKNTEAFF
clone size: -; V gene: TRBV20-1; D gene: TRBD1; J gene: TRBJ2-5; CDR3 DNA: TGCAGTGCCAGCCCGGGACAGGACGGAGAGACCCAGTACTTC; CDR3 protein: CSASPGQDGETQYF
clone size: -; V gene: TRBV19; D gene: TRBD1; J gene: TRBJ1-6; CDR3 DNA: TGTGCCAGTAGCCGAATTCATCACAGGGGATTGAATTCACCCCTCCACTTT; CDR3 protein: CASSRIHHRGLNSPLHF
clone size: -; V gene: TRBV20-1; D gene: -; J gene: TRBJ1-5; CDR3 DNA: TGCAGTGCGGGGGGCCGACCCCATCAGCCCCAGCATTTT; CDR3 protein: CSAGGRPHQPQHF
clone size: -; V gene: TRBV14; D gene: -; J gene: TRBJ2-1; CDR3 DNA: TGTGCCAGCAGCCAACTGACAGGCGGTAGTAGGAATGAGCAGTTCTTC; CDR3 protein: CASSQLTGGSRNEQFF
clone size: -; V gene: TRBV20-1; D gene: -; J gene: TRBJ1-5; CDR3 DNA: TGCAGTGGCAAACAGGGCGCCCAAGGGCCCCAGCATTTT; CDR3 protein: CSGKQGAQGPQHF
clone size: -; V gene: TRBV9; D gene: -; J gene: TRBJ1-1; CDR3 DNA: TGTGCCAGCAGCGTCAGGCCGGGCACTGAAGCTTTCTTT; CDR3 protein: CASSVRPGTEAFF
clone size: -; V gene: TRBV7-2; D gene: TRBD2; J gene: TRBJ2-3; CDR3 DNA: TGTGCCAGCAGACCAGCGGGGGGACGCACAGATACGCAGTATTTT; CDR3 protein: CASRPAGGRTDTQYF
clone size: -; V gene: TRBV4-1; D gene: -; J gene: TRBJ2-5; CDR3 DNA: TGCGCCAGCAGCCAAGATGAGACTAGAATAGAGACCCAGTACTTC; CDR3 protein: CASSQDETRIETQYF
clone size: -; V gene: TRBV29-1; D gene: -; J gene: TRBJ2-1; CDR3 DNA: TGCAGCGTTGGGAGGACGGCGGACAATGAGCAGTTCTTC; CDR3 protein: CSVGRTADNEQFF
clone size: -; V gene: TRBV6-2/TRBV6-3; D gene: -; J gene: TRBJ2-7; CDR3 DNA: TGTGCCAGCACCCGACTCCAGGGAACTTACGAGCAGTACTTC; CDR3 protein: CASTRLQGTYEQYF
clone size: -; V gene: TRBV19; D gene: TRBD2; J gene: TRBJ2-7; CDR3 DNA: TGTGCCAGTAGCCAACTAGCGGGCAGCCGTGAGCAGTACTTC; CDR3 protein: CASSQLAGSREQYF
clone size: -; V gene: TRBV4-3; D gene: -; J gene: TRBJ2-1; CDR3 DNA: TGCGCCAGCAGCCAAGATGGGGGGTTGGGGCGGTACAATGAGCAGTTCTTC; CDR3 protein: CASSQDGGLGRYNEQFF
clone size: -; V gene: TRBV30; D gene: -; J gene: TRBJ1-2; CDR3 DNA: TGTGCCTGGAGTGGGATTAACTATGGCTACACCTTC; CDR3 protein: CAWSGINYGYTF
clone size: -; V gene: TRBV30; D gene: TRBD2; J gene: TRBJ2-1; CDR3 DNA: TGTGCCTTATTCCCCCGACTAGCGGGTGACCCCAAGCAGTTCTTC; CDR3 protein: CALFPRLAGDPKQFF
clone size: -; V gene: TRBV11-2; D gene: TRBD1; J gene: TRBJ1-1; CDR3 DNA: TGTGCCAGCAGCTTAGGGTTGAGGGGGCCCACTGAAGCTTTCTTT; CDR3 protein: CASSLGLRGPTEAFF
clone size: -; V gene: TRBV4-3; D gene: -; J gene: TRBJ1-5; CDR3 DNA: TGCGCCAGCAGCCAAGACATGCGCCAGCCCCAGCATTTT; CDR3 protein: CASSQDMRQPQHF
clone size: -; V gene: TRBV4-1; D gene: -; J gene: TRBJ2-4; CDR3 DNA: TGCGCCAGCAGCCAGGGGGCGACACAGGGTAATGCCAAAAACATTCAGTACTTC; CDR3 protein: CASSQGATQGNAKNIQYF
clone size: -; V gene: TRBV11-2; D gene: -; J gene: TRBJ2-1; CDR3 DNA: TGTGCCAGCAGCTTAGGTCGGGACGGGCCGGTCTATGAGCAGTTCTTC; CDR3 protein: CASSLGRDGPVYEQFF
clone size: -; V gene: TRBV19; D gene: TRBD2; J gene: TRBJ2-7; CDR3 DNA: TGTGCCAGTAGTACGGGTCTAGCGGACATGCAGTACTTC; CDR3 protein: CASSTGLADMQYF
clone size: -; V gene: TRBV18; D gene: -; J gene: TRBJ2-5; CDR3 DNA: TGTGCCAGCTCCATCCTGAACAATCCCCGCCAAGAGACCCAGTACTTC; CDR3 protein: CASSILNNPRQETQYF
clone size: -; V gene: TRBV30; D gene: TRBD1; J gene: TRBJ2-4; CDR3 DNA: TGTGCCTGGAGTGTAACAGGGGGTTGGAACATTCAGTACTTC; CDR3 protein: CAWSVTGGWNIQYF
clone size: -; V gene: TRBV7-2; D gene: -; J gene: TRBJ2-2; CDR3 DNA: TGTGCCAGCAGCTTGGAGGCCACCGGGGAGCTGTTTTTT; CDR3 protein: CASSLEATGELFF
clone size: -; V gene: TRBV28; D gene: TRBD1; J gene: TRBJ1-5; CDR3 DNA: TGTGCCAGCAGCGTAGGGACAGGCCATAAGCCCCAGCATTTT; CDR3 protein: CASSVGTGHKPQHF
clone size: -; V gene: TRBV27; D gene: TRBD1; J gene: TRBJ1-2; CDR3 DNA: TGTGCCAGCAGGACAGGGGGATCTGAAGGCTACACCTTC; CDR3 protein: CASRTGGSEGYTF
clone size: once; V gene: TRBV20-1; D gene: -; J gene: TRBJ2-1; CDR3 DNA: TGCAGTGCTCCTCTTGGGGGAGGCTCCTACAATGAGCAGTTCTTC; CDR3 protein: CSAPLGGGSYNEQFF
clone size: -; V gene: TRBV7-8; D gene: -; J gene: TRBJ2-7; CDR3 DNA: TGTGCCAGCAGCTTTCCCCAGGGGACTTCCTACGAGCAGTACTTC; CDR3 protein: CASSFPQGTSYEQYF
clone size: -; V gene: TRBV4-1; D gene: -; J gene: TRBJ2-7; CDR3 DNA: TGCGCCAGCAGCCGAGGGACGAGAACCTACGAGCAGTACTTC; CDR3 protein: CASSRGTRTYEQYF
clone size: -; V gene: TRBV15; D gene: -; J gene: TRBJ2-3; CDR3 DNA: TGTGCCACCGGAAAAAGGGCAGATACGCAGTATTTT; CDR3 protein: CATGKRADTQYF
clone size: -; V gene: TRBV28; D gene: TRBD2; J gene: TRBJ2-7; CDR3 DNA: TGTGCCAGCAGTTCCCCAGCGGGGCTGAGCTCCTACGAGCAGTACTTC; CDR3 protein: CASSSPAGLSSYEQYF